These T cell receptor beta chains were read from a single sample in a study of cytomegalovirus exposure and HLA in healthy donors. This table comes from immunoSEQ multiplex PCR, and its TCRdb copy is limited to in-frame clones, with some not included. The data contain around 180,000 clones, approximately 80% of them singletons. The sample taken for sequencing was PBMCs. The receptor source for this set is a man between 18 and 29 years old in good health and CMV-seronegative. Each CDR3 is given with its conserved first and last residue. A D gene is named only where the DNA matches it firmly. The listing skips clone size in some rows; elsewhere it reads once, few, many or a size class.

clone_size	v_call	d_call	j_call	cdr3_nt	cdr3_aa
.	TRBV19	.	TRBJ1-2	TGTGCCAGCGCCCCGGGCAGGACACGGGTCGGCTATGGCTACACCTTC	CASAPGRTRVGYGYTF
few	TRBV13	.	TRBJ2-6	TGTGCCAGCAGCTTATATCCGTTGAGCTCTGGGGCCAACGTCCTGACTTTC	CASSLYPLSSGANVLTF
.	TRBV5-5	.	TRBJ1-1	TGTGCCAGCAGCTTTGTGCGGGGGGCTTTGGGCACTGAAGCTTTCTTT	CASSFVRGALGTEAFF
.	TRBV10-1	.	TRBJ2-1	TGCGCCAGCAGTCCCGGGACTTCTCAGTTCTTC	CASSPGTSQFF
.	TRBV7-9	.	TRBJ1-1	TGTGCCAGCAGCCAAAGTAGACGGGGATCTGAAGCTTTCTTT	CASSQSRRGSEAFF
.	TRBV19	.	TRBJ2-4	TGTGCCAGTAGTAGGGGATCTCTGACAGATTATGTAAACATTCAGTACTTC	CASSRGSLTDYVNIQYF
.	TRBV6-5	.	TRBJ1-3	TGTGCCAGCAGTTACTCCTACAGCTCTGGAAACACCATATATTTT	CASSYSYSSGNTIYF
.	TRBV2	TRBD2	TRBJ2-5	TGTGCCAGCAGTGAATTGGGACTAGCGGTGATTCGGTGGGAGACCCAGTACTTC	CASSELGLAVIRWETQYF
.	TRBV27	TRBD1	TRBJ2-2	TGTGCCAGCAGTGGTCCCCGGACAGGGGAGGCCGGGGAGCTGTTTTTT	CASSGPRTGEAGELFF
.	TRBV7-9	TRBD1	TRBJ1-4	TGTGCCAGCAGCTTAGCGCTCGGACAGGGGAGCGAAAAACTGTTTTTT	CASSLALGQGSEKLFF